Listed below are T cell receptor beta chains from one sample, sequenced in a study of control samples from healthy donors and cancer patients. TCRdb's table, derived via immunoSEQ multiplex PCR, lists solely in-frame clones and lacks some. The sample holds about 93,000 clones, about 88% seen once. Sequenced input: blood. These receptors were collected from a woman in her 70s in good health. CDR3s include the opening cysteine and the closing phenylalanine or tryptophan. Each record gives: clone size, V gene, J gene, D gene, CDR3 protein, CDR3 DNA. The D gene is left open where the match is weak. Expanded clones are given a class, and other clones once, few, many or no size at all.

.	TRBV27	TRBJ1-1	.	CASSLFGRMNTEAFF	TGTGCCAGCAGTTTATTTGGCCGGATGAACACTGAAGCTTTCTTT
.	TRBV18	TRBJ1-2	TRBD1	CASSPMAGGGYGYTF	TGTGCCAGCTCACCAATGGCAGGGGGAGGCTATGGCTACACCTTC
.	TRBV15	TRBJ2-1	TRBD2	CATSRAGTSLDEQFF	TGTGCCACCAGCAGAGCCGGGACTAGTTTGGATGAGCAGTTCTTC
.	TRBV12-3/TRBV12-4	TRBJ2-3	TRBD2	CASSFDGRHF	TGTGCCAGCAGTTTTGACGGGAGGCATTTT
.	TRBV30	TRBJ2-7	.	CAWSVLYEQYF	TGTGCCTGGAGTGTACTGTACGAGCAGTACTTC
.	TRBV18	TRBJ1-1	.	CASSTLGEATEAFF	TGTGCCAGTTCGACTTTGGGGGAGGCCACTGAAGCTTTCTTT
many	TRBV6-5	TRBJ2-2	.	CASRYPADTGELFF	TGTGCCAGCAGGTACCCTGCGGACACCGGGGAGCTGTTTTTT
.	TRBV7-2	TRBJ1-2	TRBD1	CASSPGTAGSGYGYTF	TGTGCCAGCAGCCCCGGGACAGCAGGATCGGGTTATGGCTACACCTTC
.	TRBV6-5	TRBJ1-1	.	CASSSHEINTEAFF	TGTGCCAGCAGTTCACACGAGATAAACACTGAAGCTTTCTTT
.	TRBV30	TRBJ2-1	.	CAWSVEGHNEQFF	TGTGCCTGGAGTGTAGAGGGCCACAATGAGCAGTTCTTC
.	TRBV6-1	TRBJ2-7	.	CASSEGASYEQYF	TGTGCCAGCAGTGAAGGGGCCTCCTACGAGCAGTACTTC
.	TRBV18	TRBJ1-1	.	CASSPRAANTEAFF	TGTGCCAGCTCACCCCGGGCAGCGAACACTGAAGCTTTCTTT
once	TRBV7-9	TRBJ1-5	.	CASSIGGLGANQPQHF	TGTGCCAGCAGCATTGGGGGATTAGGGGCCAATCAGCCCCAGCATTTT
.	TRBV5-1	TRBJ2-1	.	CASSLEIGGLAAYNEQFF	TGCGCCAGCAGCTTGGAGATAGGGGGTTTGGCGGCCTACAATGAGCAGTTCTTC
.	TRBV2	TRBJ1-1	.	CASAGFNTEAFF	TGTGCCAGCGCTGGGTTCAACACTGAAGCTTTCTTT
.	TRBV2	TRBJ1-2	TRBD1	CASQTDRGNGGYTF	TGTGCCAGCCAGACGGACAGGGGAAATGGTGGCTACACCTTC
.	TRBV6-5	TRBJ1-3	.	CASSLGGAGNTIYF	TGTGCCAGCAGTTTGGGCGGGGCTGGAAACACCATATATTTT
.	TRBV7-2	TRBJ1-1	.	CASSFLSFGLNTEAFF	TGTGCCAGCAGCTTCCTTAGTTTTGGGCTTAACACTGAAGCTTTCTTT
.	TRBV6-5	TRBJ2-3	TRBD2	CASSRLAANTDTQYF	TGTGCCAGCAGCAGACTAGCGGCAAACACAGATACGCAGTATTTT
.	TRBV27	TRBJ1-1	TRBD1	CASSLGGMNTEAFF	TGTGCCAGCAGCCTAGGGGGCATGAACACTGAAGCTTTCTTT
.	TRBV3-1/TRBV3-2	TRBJ1-2	.	CASSLLGEAGYTF	TGTGCCAGCAGCCTACTGGGCGAAGCGGGCTACACCTTC
.	TRBV6-5	TRBJ1-4	TRBD1	CASSYSARGFGEKLFF	TGTGCCAGCAGTTACTCGGCCAGGGGGTTCGGGGAAAAACTGTTTTTT
.	TRBV19	TRBJ1-5	.	CASTGLMRSNQPQHF	TGTGCCAGCACCGGTTTAATGAGAAGCAATCAGCCCCAGCATTTT